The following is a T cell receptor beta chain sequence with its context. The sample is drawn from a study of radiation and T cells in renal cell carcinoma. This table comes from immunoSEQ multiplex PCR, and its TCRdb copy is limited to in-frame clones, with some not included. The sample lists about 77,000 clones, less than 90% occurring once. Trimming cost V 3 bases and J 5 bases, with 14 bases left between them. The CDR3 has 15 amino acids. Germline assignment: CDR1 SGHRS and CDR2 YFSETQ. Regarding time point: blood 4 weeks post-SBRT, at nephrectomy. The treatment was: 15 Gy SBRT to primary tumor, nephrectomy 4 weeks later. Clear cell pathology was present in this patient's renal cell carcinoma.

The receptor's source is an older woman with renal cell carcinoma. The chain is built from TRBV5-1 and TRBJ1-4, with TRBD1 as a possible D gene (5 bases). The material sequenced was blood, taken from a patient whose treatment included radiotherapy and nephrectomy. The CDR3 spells CASSWGLDRNEKLFF. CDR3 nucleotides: TGCGCCAGCAGCTGGGGACTAGACAGAAATGAAAAACTGTTTTTT.